Presented here are 6 T cell receptor beta chains from one specimen sequenced in a study of cytomegalovirus exposure and HLA in healthy donors. Use of 60 Vbeta and 13 Jbeta primers characterized the PCR. TCRdb's table, derived via immunoSEQ multiplex PCR, lists solely in-frame clones and lacks some. The table has about 110,000 clones, under 85% seen once. Sequencing was done on a sample of PBMCs. These receptors were collected from a woman aged 45-60 years in good health and CMV-seropositive.

The V and J genes are TRBV19 and TRBJ1-1, with 9 bases matching TRBD1. The V gene end was trimmed by 2 bases and the J gene end by 8 bases; junction bases not matched to a gene: 3. Germline V lookup: CDR1 LNHDA, CDR2 SQIVND (reference sequence). The CDR3 is 13 amino acids. The CDR3 sequence: CASSITGTGEAFF. The CDR3 DNA is TGTGCCAGTAGTATAACGGGGACAGGGGAAGCTTTCTTT.

The chain combines TRBV5-1 with TRBJ2-5; D is perhaps TRBD2 (5 bases). The V gene's germline CDR1 is SGHRS and CDR2 YFSETQ. The germline V and J ends were trimmed by 4 bases and 2 bases, with 18 bases remaining between them. CDR3 length: 16 residues. CDR3 sequence: CASSRGDRPIQETQYF. CDR3 DNA: TGCGCCAGCAGCCGGGGAGACCGTCCAATTCAAGAGACCCAGTACTTC.

The chain couples TRBV5-4 to TRBJ1-5; weak D call: TRBD1 (5 bases). This CDR3 comprises 13 residues. Germline CDR1 is SGHNT and CDR2 is YYREEE (reference sequence). Trimming shortened V by 0 bases and J by 5 bases, and 6 bases separated the two germline ends. The CDR3 here is CASSLGGDQPQHF. For the CDR3, the DNA is TGTGCCAGCAGCTTGGGGGGGGATCAGCCCCAGCATTTT.

Here the CDR3 DNA reads TGCGCCAGCAGCTTGGCAGTTCAAGAGACCCAGTACTTC. Its translation is CASSLAVQETQYF. The gene calls are TRBV5-1 and TRBJ2-5; D remains unclear. Trimming shortened V by 0 bases and J by 2 bases, and 5 bases separated the two germline ends. This CDR3 has 13 residues. Germline CDR1 SGHRS, CDR2 YFSETQ.

V usage is TRBV7-8 and J usage is TRBJ1-5, with D perhaps TRBD1 (5 bases). The CDR3 is 15 amino acids. The germline V gene has CDR1 SGHVS and CDR2 FQNEAQ. The ends were cut back, 2 bases at V and 4 bases at J, with 12 bases in the middle. CDR3 DNA sequence: TGTGCCAGCAGCTTAAGGAGGGGCGAAAATCAGCCCCAGCATTTT. Translated, it gives CASSLRRGENQPQHF.

In this sample, this clone turned up once. The CDR3: CATRDTPDGNTIYF. The CDR3 DNA reads as TGTGCCACCCGGGACACCCCTGACGGAAACACCATATATTTT. This chain joins TRBV18 and TRBJ1-3; D perhaps matches TRBD1 (6 bases). In germline, CDR1 is KGHSH, CDR2 LQKENI. The ends were cut back, 10 bases at V and 4 bases at J, with 17 bases in the middle. CDR3 length equals 14 residues.